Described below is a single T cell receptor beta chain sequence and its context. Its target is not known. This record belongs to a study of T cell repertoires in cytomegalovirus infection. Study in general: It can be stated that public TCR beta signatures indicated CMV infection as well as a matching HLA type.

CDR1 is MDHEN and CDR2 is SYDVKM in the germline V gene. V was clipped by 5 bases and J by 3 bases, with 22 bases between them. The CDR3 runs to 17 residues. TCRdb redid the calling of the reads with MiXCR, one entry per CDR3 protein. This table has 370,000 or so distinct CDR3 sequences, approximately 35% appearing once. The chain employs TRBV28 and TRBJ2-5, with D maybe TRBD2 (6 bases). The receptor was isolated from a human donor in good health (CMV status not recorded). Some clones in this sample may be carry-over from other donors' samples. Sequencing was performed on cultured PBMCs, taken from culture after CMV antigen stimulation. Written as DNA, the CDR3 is TGTGCCAGCAGTCGGGAGACAGCCGCCCCTTCTGAAGAGACCCAGTACTTC. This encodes CASSRETAAPSEETQYF.